Listed below are T cell receptor beta chains from one sample, sequenced in a study of cytomegalovirus exposure and HLA in healthy donors. Method: immunoSEQ multiplex PCR; TCRdb's copy keeps in-frame clones and lacks some. Among roughly 130,000 clones listed, roughly 78% were seen once. Sequences were obtained from PBMCs. These TCRs come from a male donor in good health and CMV-seronegative. Each CDR3 is given with its conserved first and last residue. D genes are given only for firm matches. Clone size, where shown, is once, few, many, or a class for clones that have expanded.

V	J	D	size	CDR3	DNA
TRBV5-1	TRBJ2-7	NA	NA	CASSLVQGSYEQYF	TGCGCCAGCAGCTTGGTACAGGGTTCCTACGAGCAGTACTTC
TRBV6-6	TRBJ2-1	TRBD1	few	CASSYQQGYNEQFF	TGTGCCAGCAGTTACCAACAGGGGTACAATGAGCAGTTCTTC
TRBV5-6	TRBJ1-1	TRBD1	NA	CASSLVGGQGLQAFF	TGTGCCAGCAGCTTGGTGGGGGGACAGGGCTTACAAGCTTTCTTT
TRBV7-9	TRBJ2-1	TRBD2	NA	CASSGLAGNNEQFF	TGTGCCAGCAGTGGACTAGCGGGCAACAATGAGCAGTTCTTC
TRBV5-1	TRBJ1-4	TRBD1	few	CASSTGTANEKLFF	TGCGCCAGCAGCACAGGGACAGCCAATGAAAAACTGTTTTTT
TRBV9	TRBJ2-1	TRBD2	NA	CASSATAALAGAFNEQFF	TGTGCCAGCAGCGCAACCGCCGCTCTAGCGGGGGCCTTTAATGAGCAGTTCTTC
TRBV28	TRBJ1-4	NA	NA	CASSPDSLATNEKLFF	TGTGCCAGCAGCCCGGACAGCTTGGCAACTAATGAAAAACTGTTTTTT
TRBV5-6	TRBJ2-7	NA	NA	CASSLLTSTGSYEQYF	TGTGCCAGCAGCTTACTGACTAGCACAGGGTCCTACGAGCAGTACTTC
TRBV7-9	TRBJ1-2	NA	NA	CASSLEGRGEGYTF	TGTGCCAGCAGCTTAGAGGGCAGGGGTGAAGGCTACACCTTC
TRBV9	TRBJ1-1	NA	NA	CASSEKSPRGAFF	TGTGCCAGCAGTGAGAAATCCCCCAGAGGAGCTTTCTTT
TRBV9	TRBJ2-2	TRBD1	once	CASSLRQGSSGELFF	TGTGCCAGCAGCCTGCGACAGGGATCTAGCGGGGAGCTGTTTTTT
TRBV29-1	TRBJ1-2	NA	few	CSVEGGDGYTF	TGCAGCGTTGAAGGCGGGGATGGCTACACCTTC
TRBV7-9	TRBJ2-2	TRBD1	few	CSSSGLGQGAVGELFF	TGTTCCAGCAGCGGACTAGGACAGGGGGCTGTCGGGGAGCTGTTTTTT
TRBV6-5	TRBJ1-4	NA	few	CASSWVNREKLFF	TGTGCCAGCAGTTGGGTCAACAGGGAAAAACTGTTTTTT
TRBV5-1	TRBJ2-7	TRBD2	once	CASSAGLAGGGLSYEQYF	TGCGCCAGCTCAGCCGGACTAGCGGGAGGGGGCCTCTCCTACGAGCAGTACTTC
TRBV9	TRBJ1-2	TRBD1	NA	CASSYGQDDYGYTF	TGTGCCAGCAGCTACGGACAGGACGACTATGGCTACACCTTC
TRBV7-9	TRBJ2-3	TRBD2	NA	CASSLSWRETDTQYF	TGTGCCAGCAGCTTATCGTGGCGGGAGACAGATACGCAGTATTTT
TRBV6-5	TRBJ2-7	NA	few	CASSSKGSAGWEQYF	TGTGCCAGCAGTTCCAAAGGTTCGGCAGGTTGGGAGCAGTACTTC
TRBV28	TRBJ2-6	NA	NA	CASSLRGANVLTF	TGTGCCAGCAGTTTACGTGGGGCCAACGTCCTGACTTTC
TRBV2	TRBJ1-2	NA	few	CAIESMAEVGGYTF	TGTGCCATCGAATCTATGGCGGAGGTAGGAGGCTACACCTTC
TRBV9	TRBJ2-2	TRBD2	NA	CASGGLAGGRTGELFF	TGTGCCAGCGGGGGACTAGCGGGGGGGCGAACCGGGGAGCTGTTTTTT
TRBV10-1	TRBJ2-5	NA	NA	CASSESAPETQYF	TGCGCCAGCAGTGAGTCGGCCCCGGAGACCCAGTACTTC
TRBV18	TRBJ2-2	TRBD1	NA	CASSPEQGGTGELFF	TGTGCCAGCTCACCAGAACAGGGGGGCACCGGGGAGCTGTTTTTT
TRBV10-3	TRBJ1-4	TRBD1	NA	CAIRDREGEKLFF	TGTGCCATCAGGGACAGGGAGGGTGAAAAACTGTTTTTT
TRBV2	TRBJ1-3	NA	NA	CASRASSGNTIYF	TGTGCCAGCAGGGCCAGCTCTGGAAACACCATATATTTT
TRBV7-2	TRBJ1-5	NA	NA	CASSLASGNQPQHF	TGTGCCAGCAGCTTAGCGTCCGGGAATCAGCCCCAGCATTTT
TRBV5-6	TRBJ2-3	NA	NA	CASSLFTGTPSTDTQYF	TGTGCCAGCAGCCTTTTCACCGGGACACCGAGCACAGATACGCAGTATTTT
TRBV4-2	TRBJ2-1	NA	NA	CASSQDRGGPYNEQFF	TGTGCCAGCAGCCAAGATAGGGGGGGGCCCTACAATGAGCAGTTCTTC
TRBV6-1	TRBJ1-2	NA	NA	CASSESRGGFGLRNYGYTF	TGTGCCAGCAGTGAAAGTCGGGGGGGCTTCGGTTTAAGAAACTATGGCTACACCTTC
TRBV30	TRBJ1-5	TRBD1	NA	CAWTQGQYSNQPQHF	TGTGCCTGGACCCAGGGACAGTATAGCAATCAGCCCCAGCATTTT
TRBV12-2	TRBJ2-6	NA	NA	CASHSRTGGGSAGANVLTF	TGTGCAAGTCACTCACGGACAGGGGGCGGGTCGGCTGGGGCCAACGTCCTGACTTTC
TRBV20-1	TRBJ2-7	NA	NA	CSAEYRVGQYF	TGCAGTGCAGAATACAGGGTAGGACAGTACTTC
TRBV6-1	TRBJ1-1	NA	NA	CASSERGGNTEAFF	TGTGCCAGCAGTGAGAGGGGAGGAAACACTGAAGCTTTCTTT
TRBV2	TRBJ2-3	TRBD1	NA	CASSEEGQGADTQYF	TGTGCCAGCAGTGAAGAAGGACAGGGGGCGGATACGCAGTATTTT
TRBV5-1	TRBJ1-6	TRBD1	NA	CASSVLGTDNSPLHF	TGCGCCAGCAGCGTCTTGGGGACAGATAATTCACCCCTCCACTTT
TRBV9	TRBJ2-5	TRBD2	NA	CASSRASRLAGGQETQYF	TGTGCCAGCAGCCGCGCCTCTCGACTAGCGGGGGGGCAAGAGACCCAGTACTTC
TRBV7-2	TRBJ2-2	NA	NA	CASTNKSPGGELFF	TGTGCCAGCACCAACAAATCCCCGGGCGGGGAGCTGTTTTTT
TRBV18	TRBJ2-2	TRBD1	NA	CASSPPDRGLNTGELFF	TGTGCCAGCTCACCACCGGACAGGGGGCTGAACACCGGGGAGCTGTTTTTT
TRBV11-3	TRBJ1-1	NA	NA	CASSLDLGEEAFF	TGTGCCAGCAGCTTAGATCTAGGGGAAGAAGCTTTCTTT
TRBV30	TRBJ1-6	NA	NA	CAWSVVKGPGGGNSPLHF	TGTGCCTGGAGTGTGGTGAAAGGCCCCGGTGGAGGTAATTCACCCCTCCACTTT
TRBV30	TRBJ1-3	NA	NA	CAWSPRTKTGNTIYF	TGTGCCTGGAGTCCAAGGACAAAAACTGGAAACACCATATATTTT
TRBV5-1	TRBJ2-3	NA	NA	CASSPLTIPSTDTQYF	TGCGCCAGCAGCCCGTTGACTATCCCGAGCACAGATACGCAGTATTTT
TRBV5-3	TRBJ1-6	TRBD1	NA	CARSFSRRGHFYNSPLHF	TGTGCCAGAAGCTTTTCCCGTAGGGGGCATTTCTATAATTCACCCCTCCACTTT
TRBV7-9	TRBJ2-1	NA	NA	CSSTLRTGSSYNEQFF	TGTTCCAGCACCCTAAGAACAGGGAGCTCCTACAATGAGCAGTTCTTC
TRBV20-1	TRBJ1-1	NA	NA	CSAGFKAFF	TGCAGTGCTGGCTTTAAAGCTTTCTTT
TRBV6-4	TRBJ2-1	TRBD2	NA	CASSDSGGDYNEQFF	TGTGCCAGCAGTGACAGCGGGGGTGACTACAATGAGCAGTTCTTC
TRBV12-5	TRBJ2-2	TRBD1	NA	CASGLRTGGVIGELFF	TGTGCTAGTGGTCTAAGGACAGGGGGAGTCATCGGGGAGCTGTTTTTT
TRBV27	TRBJ1-1	NA	NA	CASLLNRDSEAFF	TGCGCCAGCCTCCTCAACAGGGATTCTGAAGCTTTCTTT
TRBV29-1	TRBJ1-4	NA	NA	CSVPEPSGGLFF	TGCAGCGTCCCCGAGCCATCGGGAGGGCTGTTTTTT
TRBV19	TRBJ2-3	TRBD1	NA	CASRLYDRADTQYF	TGTGCCAGTAGGCTATACGACAGGGCAGATACGCAGTATTTT
TRBV10-3	TRBJ2-5	TRBD1	once	CAISESGGGETQYF	TGTGCCATCAGTGAGTCAGGGGGCGGAGAGACCCAGTACTTC
TRBV29-1	TRBJ2-5	NA	NA	CSVGGTGETQYF	TGCAGCGTTGGGGGGACTGGAGAGACCCAGTACTTC
TRBV10-3	TRBJ1-6	NA	once	CAISGTTGSPLHF	TGTGCCATCAGTGGAACTACGGGGTCACCCCTCCACTTT